Each of the 5 T cell receptor beta chains below was sequenced from the same sample in a study of blood T cell repertoires in COVID-19. Method: immunoSEQ multiplex PCR; TCRdb's copy keeps in-frame clones and lacks some. The data show 140,000 or so clones, approximately 80% seen once. Sequencing used peripheral blood. The receptor set was obtained from a woman between 45 and 65 years old with acute or convalescent COVID-19.

This clone was found once. The V gene is TRBV9, the J gene TRBJ2-5; 15 bases line up with TRBD2. V gave up 3 bases and J gave up 5 bases; unmatched junction bases: 11. Germline lookup yields CDR1 SGDLS and CDR2 YYNGEE. The CDR3 length is 18 residues. CDR3 sequence: CASSAGLAGGPKLETQYF. Written as DNA, the CDR3 is TGTGCCAGCAGCGCTGGACTAGCGGGGGGGCCAAAACTGGAGACCCAGTACTTC.

The chain uses TRBV11-2 and TRBJ2-1; 7 nucleotides align to TRBD1. Germline loops: CDR1 SGHAT, CDR2 FQNNGV. There are 16 residues in the CDR3. With 1 base clipped from V and 2 bases from J, the junction kept 5 bases outside the gene matches. The chain's CDR3 is CASSLGLGGAYNEQFF. CDR3 nucleotide sequence: TGTGCCAGCAGCTTAGGGCTAGGGGGCGCCTACAATGAGCAGTTCTTC. The whole variable domain, filled in from reference TRBV11-2 and TRBJ2-1, reads EAGVAQSPRYKIIEKRQSVAFWCNPISGHATLYWYQQILGQGPKLLIQFQNNGVVDDSQLPKDRFSAERLKGVDSTLKIQPAKLEDSAVYLCASSLGLGGAYNEQFFGPGTRLTVL.

The chain couples TRBV19 to TRBJ2-7; the match to TRBD1 covers 10 bases. V shed 5 bases, J shed 2 bases, and the junction held 9 bases outside the gene matches. Germline V gene data show CDR1 as LNHDA and CDR2 as SQIVND (reference sequence). The CDR3 contains 16 residues. CDR3 sequence: CASSPISGQGTYEQYF. CDR3 coding DNA: TGTGCCAGTAGTCCGATTTCGGGACAGGGGACCTACGAGCAGTACTTC.

The chain joins TRBV7-2 to TRBJ1-5; weak D call: TRBD1 (6 bases). Germline V CDR1 and CDR2: SGHTA, FQGNSA. CDR3 size: 14 residues. V was shortened by 1 base and J by 2 bases, with 6 bases between the two germline ends. The CDR3 spells CASSLDRGNQPQHF. CDR3 DNA: TGTGCCAGCAGCTTAGACAGGGGCAATCAGCCCCAGCATTTT.

This clone appeared once. This chain uses TRBV12-3 or TRBV12-4 with TRBJ1-1; D is uncertain. The CDR3 has 12 amino acids. The V end was cut by 5 bases, the J end by 5 bases, with 9 bases between. The CDR3 DNA reads as TGTGCCAGCAGTATCGAGGGAACTGAAGCTTTCTTT. It is translated as CASSIEGTEAFF.